Presented here are 17 T cell receptor beta chains from one specimen sequenced in a study of CD8 T cells in ankylosing spondylitis. Overall study findings and caveats: Ankylosing spondylitis blood appeared to be characterized by a TCR beta motif of eight highly homologous variants.

Antigen specificity for these receptors is unknown. TCRdb itself ran the 5' RACE reads through MiXCR, one entry per CDR3 protein. The data show more than 650,000 distinct CDR3 sequences, about an eighth seen once. Sequencing was done on a sample of blood, either unsorted or a sorted T cell fraction (not recorded which). The receptors were sampled from a male donor with ankylosing spondylitis.

This clonotype was counted only a few times. The chain couples TRBV12-3 or TRBV12-4 to TRBJ2-7; 8 bases are shared with TRBD1. V lost 6 bases to trimming and J lost 7 bases; unmatched junction nucleotides: 5. The CDR3 has 12 amino acids. The CDR3 DNA reads as TGTGCCAGCAGCGACAGGGGTTCGGAGCAGTACTTC. The encoded protein is CASSDRGSEQYF.

The V call is TRBV29-1, the J call TRBJ1-1; 7 bases match TRBD1. Germline CDR1 SQVTM, CDR2 ANQGSEA. Trimming removed 6 bases from V and 9 bases from J; junction bases left unmatched: 7. This CDR3 is 11 amino acids long. The CDR3 loop reads CSVYAGQQAFF. The CDR3 DNA is TGCAGCGTATATGCGGGACAGCAAGCTTTCTTT.

The V gene is TRBV12-3 or TRBV12-4, the J gene TRBJ2-2, with D maybe TRBD1 (5 bases). There are 15 residues in the CDR3. Deletions cut 3 bases from V and 3 bases from J, with 11 bases between. CDR3 region: CASSFSQGHTGELFF. CDR3 DNA sequence: TGTGCCAGCAGTTTCAGTCAGGGCCACACCGGGGAGCTGTTTTTT.

This clonotype was detected a few times. The rearrangement links TRBV7-2 to TRBJ1-6; a possible D gene is TRBD1 (5 bases). This CDR3 is 15 amino acids long. Trimming took 2 bases from V and 7 from J, leaving 12 bases between them. The germline V gene has CDR1 SGHTA and CDR2 FQGNSA. This CDR3 is CASSLNPGGNSPLHF. The CDR3 coding sequence is TGTGCCAGCAGCTTAAACCCGGGGGGGAATTCACCCCTCCACTTT.

This chain links TRBV20-1 with TRBJ1-5; D gene ambiguous. Per the germline V gene, CDR1 is DFQATT and CDR2 is SNEGSKA (reference sequence). Trimming left V 6 bases short and J 0 bases short, with 12 bases between. The CDR3 extends over 14 amino acids. CDR3 in amino acids: CSATDGDSNQPQHF. The CDR3 bases are TGCAGTGCAACGGACGGGGATAGCAATCAGCCCCAGCATTTT.

In its sample, this clonotype was seen a few times. J is TRBJ1-2 and V is TRBV3-1; no clear D. Trimming cost V 1 base and J 2 bases, with 5 bases left between them. The V gene's germline CDR1 is LGHDT and CDR2 YNNKEL (reference sequence). CDR3 length equals 13 residues. CDR3 amino acids: CASSQAQNYGYTF. CDR3 nucleotide sequence: TGTGCCAGCAGCCAAGCACAGAACTATGGCTACACCTTC.

This clonotype has a count of ten or more. The chain combines TRBV28 with TRBJ2-1; D call uncertain. The CDR3 spans 14 residues. Looked up from germline, CDR1 is MDHEN and CDR2 is SYDVKM. V was cut by 10 bases and J by 6 bases, with 19 bases left in between. As DNA, the CDR3 is TGTGCCACCATACTGCCAGGCGCCCCCAATGAGCAGTTCTTC. It encodes CATILPGAPNEQFF.

This rearrangement joins TRBV5-1 to TRBJ2-1, with TRBD2 matching 9 bases. This CDR3 contains 19 residues. The ends lost 4 bases at V and 0 bases at J; junction bases unmatched: 14. CDR1 SGHRS and CDR2 YFSETQ come from the germline V gene. The CDR3 DNA follows: TGCGCCAGCAGCATTGAGGGACTAGCTTTTAGACGCTCCTACAATGAGCAGTTCTTC. This encodes CASSIEGLAFRRSYNEQFF.

This clonotype was counted a few times. The chain recombines TRBV18 with TRBJ2-5; the D gene is possibly TRBD2 (5 bases). CDR1 and CDR2 (germline): KGHSH, LQKENI. The CDR3 sequence is 14 residues long. Deletions cut 3 bases from V and 4 bases from J, with 12 bases between. The CDR3 bases are TGTGCCAGCTCACCTGGATGGGAGCGAGAGACCCAGTACTTC. It encodes CASSPGWERETQYF.

In its sample, this clonotype was seen a few times. The rearrangement links TRBV4-3 to TRBJ2-7, with a possible D match to TRBD2 (6 bases). The CDR3 is 17 amino acids. Trimming took 0 bases from V and 2 from J, leaving 17 bases between them. Germline V gives CDR1 LGHNA, CDR2 YSLEER. CDR3 nucleotides: TGCGCCAGCAGCCAAGATCTCAAACGGGAGTGGACCTACGAGCAGTACTTC. Its protein product is CASSQDLKREWTYEQYF.

The V gene is TRBV15, the J gene TRBJ1-2; D possibly corresponds to TRBD1 (5 bases). Germline assignment: CDR1 LNHNV and CDR2 YYDKDF (reference sequence). Between the trimmed V and J ends, which lost 1 base and 8 bases, there was a span of 17 bases. The CDR3 is 15 amino acids. The CDR3 bases are TGTGCCACCAGCAGAGTTGGAGGGGAATATCTGGGCTACACCTTC. It specifies CATSRVGGEYLGYTF.

The chain carries TRBV12-3 or TRBV12-4 and TRBJ2-4; 8 bases are shared with TRBD1. This CDR3 has 13 amino acids. V was pared by 5 bases and J by 8 bases, with 5 bases of the junction left unmatched. CDR3 protein: CASSINRGDIQYF. The DNA for the CDR3 is TGTGCCAGCAGTATAAACAGGGGGGACATTCAGTACTTC.

The chain recombines TRBV5-1 with TRBJ1-4, with 7 positions matching TRBD1. V shed 4 bases, J shed 8 bases, and the junction held 8 bases outside the gene matches. CDR3 length: 14 amino acids. Looked up from germline, CDR1 is SGHRS and CDR2 is YFSETQ. The CDR3 DNA follows: TGCGCCAGCAGCCCCGGGACAGAAGGGGAAAAACTGTTTTTT. As protein: CASSPGTEGEKLFF.

The rearrangement joins TRBV5-1 to TRBJ2-7; maybe TRBD2 (6 bases). In germline, CDR1 is SGHRS, CDR2 YFSETQ. With 0 bases removed from V and 4 bases from J, the gap between germline ends came to 11 bases. This CDR3 is built from 14 residues. The chain's CDR3 is CASSLEVAGYEQYF. CDR3 DNA: TGCGCCAGCAGCTTGGAGGTTGCGGGGTACGAGCAGTACTTC.

This clonotype was counted only a few times. The chain joins TRBV12-3 or TRBV12-4 to TRBJ2-7; 9 bases are shared with TRBD2. This CDR3 is 14 amino acids long. V lost 5 bases and J lost 3; bases outside the gene matches: 5. This CDR3 is CASSPAGGYYEQYF. CDR3 bases: TGTGCCAGCAGTCCAGCGGGAGGTTACTACGAGCAGTACTTC.

V usage is TRBV9 and J usage is TRBJ2-5; D gene uncertain. From germline, CDR1 is SGDLS and CDR2 YYNGEE. The CDR3 contains 14 residues. The V and J ends lost 2 bases and 2 bases respectively, with 10 bases between them. The CDR3 sequence is CASSVGQPQETQYF. In DNA, the CDR3 is TGTGCCAGCAGCGTCGGGCAGCCGCAAGAGACCCAGTACTTC.

This clonotype occurred a few times. The chain joins TRBV12-5 to TRBJ2-3; 7 bases map to TRBD1. The CDR3 contains 13 residues. Germline CDR1 and CDR2: LGHNT and FRNRAP. Trimming removed 2 bases from V and 4 bases from J; junction bases left unmatched: 0. The CDR3 sequence is CASGLQGADTQYF. The CDR3 nucleotides read TGTGCTAGTGGTTTGCAGGGGGCAGATACGCAGTATTTT.